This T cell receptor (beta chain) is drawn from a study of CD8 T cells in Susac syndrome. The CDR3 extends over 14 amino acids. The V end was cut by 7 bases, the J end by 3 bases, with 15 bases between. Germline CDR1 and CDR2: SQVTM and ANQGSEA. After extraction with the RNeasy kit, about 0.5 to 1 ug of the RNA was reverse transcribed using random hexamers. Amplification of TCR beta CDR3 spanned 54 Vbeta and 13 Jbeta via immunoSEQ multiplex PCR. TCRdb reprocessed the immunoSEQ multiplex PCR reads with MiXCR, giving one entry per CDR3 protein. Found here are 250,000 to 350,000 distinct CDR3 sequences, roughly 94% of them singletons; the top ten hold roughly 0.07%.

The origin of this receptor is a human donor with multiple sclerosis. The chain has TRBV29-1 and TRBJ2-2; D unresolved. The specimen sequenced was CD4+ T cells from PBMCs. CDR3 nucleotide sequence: TGCAGCGCTATCAAGGCCTTTGACACCGGGGAGCTGTTTTTT. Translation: CSAIKAFDTGELFF.